The 21 T cell receptor beta chains below all came from one sample that was sequenced in a study of OX40 agonist ivuxolimab in advanced cancers. The table came from immunoSEQ multiplex PCR; TCRdb's copy has only in-frame clones and leaves some out. The sample contains tens of thousands of clones, more than 80% of which appear only once. The sequencing used CD4+ or CD8+ T cells sorted from blood, collected in a trial of the OX40 agonist ivuxolimab. Receptors originate from an adult with an advanced solid tumor such as melanoma, head and neck, liver or kidney cancer.

The rearrangement joins TRBV5-6 to TRBJ2-1, with D possibly being TRBD1 (6 bases). Trimming stripped 2 bases from V and 2 bases from J, with 11 bases between. Germline V gives CDR1 SGHDT, CDR2 YYEEEE. This CDR3 is 15 amino acids long. This chain's CDR3 is CASSLQGSPYNEQFF. The CDR3 DNA reads as TGTGCCAGCAGCTTACAGGGCTCCCCCTACAATGAGCAGTTCTTC.

This chain links TRBV5-5 with TRBJ1-3; D not resolved. There are 14 residues in the CDR3. Germline V lookup: CDR1 SGHKS, CDR2 YYEKEE (reference sequence). Trimming cost V 0 bases and J 9 bases, with 13 bases left between them. The CDR3 spells CASSLERVEGTIYF. CDR3 DNA: TGTGCCAGCAGCTTGGAAAGGGTAGAGGGCACCATATATTTT.

The rearrangement links TRBV19 to TRBJ1-1; no clear D gene. The V end was cut by 1 base, the J end by 4 bases, with 10 bases between. This CDR3 has 14 residues. The germline V gene encodes CDR1 LNHDA and CDR2 SQIVND (reference sequence). CDR3 sequence reads: CASSIAGSITEAFF. The CDR3 DNA is TGTGCCAGTAGTATAGCCGGAAGCATCACTGAAGCTTTCTTT.

The chain is built from TRBV2 and TRBJ2-5; 7 bases align to TRBD2. V lost 8 bases and J lost 9; bases outside the gene matches: 9. The germline gives CDR1 SNHLY, CDR2 FYNNEI. This CDR3 is built from 12 residues. CDR3 bases: TGTGCCAGCGGGACTATCGATGAGGCCCAGTACTTC. It is translated as CASGTIDEAQYF.

The chain has TRBV18 and TRBJ1-4; no firm D call. Per germline, CDR1 KGHSH and CDR2 LQKENI. The CDR3 sequence is 16 residues long. Trimming shortened V by 1 base and J by 2 bases, and 11 bases separated the two germline ends. As DNA, the CDR3 is TGTGCCAGCTCACCACTAGTAGGGTTCACTAATGAAAAACTGTTTTTT. This encodes CASSPLVGFTNEKLFF.

This chain uses TRBV16 with TRBJ1-1, with D unresolved. V gave up 2 bases and J gave up 4 bases, with 11 bases separating them. Germline V CDR1 and CDR2: KGHSY, FQNENV. This CDR3 is 14 amino acids long. The CDR3 region is CASSQRRAGTEAFF. The CDR3 DNA follows: TGTGCCAGCAGCCAAAGGAGGGCGGGCACTGAAGCTTTCTTT. The whole variable domain, remainder taken from reference TRBV16 and TRBJ1-1, is GEEVAQTPKHLVRGEGQKAKLYCAPIKGHSYVFWYQQVLKNEFKFLISFQNENVFDETGMPKERFSAKCLPNSPCSLEIQATKLEDSAVYFCASSQRRAGTEAFFGQGTRLTVV.

This sequence joins TRBV5-1 and TRBJ1-1; D perhaps matches TRBD1 (5 bases). The CDR3 extends over 16 amino acids. Between the trimmed V and J ends, which lost 1 base and 1 base, there was a span of 14 bases. CDR1 is SGHRS and CDR2 is YFSETQ in the germline V gene. The DNA of the CDR3 is TGCGCCAGCAGCTTGACCTTCGGGGGGACGAACACTGAAGCTTTCTTT. It yields the protein CASSLTFGGTNTEAFF.

This clone was picked up a small number of times. The chain employs TRBV6-6 and TRBJ1-1; possible D gene TRBD1, 6 bases. The V gene's germline CDR1 is MNHNY and CDR2 SVGAGI (reference sequence). V lost 6 bases, J lost 3 bases, and 8 bases lay in between. This CDR3 region has 12 residues. The CDR3 nucleotides are TGTGCCAGCAGATCAGGGGACACTGAAGCTTTCTTT. As protein: CASRSGDTEAFF.

The chain uses TRBV11-2 and TRBJ2-7; perhaps TRBD2 as D (7 bases). Germline CDR1 reads SGHAT; CDR2 reads FQNNGV. Between the trimmed V and J ends, which lost 5 bases and 2 bases, there was a span of 13 bases. This CDR3 comprises 14 residues. DNA for the CDR3: TGTGCCAGCAGCCCGAGGGAGGGGGCCTACGAGCAGTACTTC. The encoded protein is CASSPREGAYEQYF. The variable domain in full, completed from reference TRBV11-2 and TRBJ2-7, reads EAGVAQSPRYKIIEKRQSVAFWCNPISGHATLYWYQQILGQGPKLLIQFQNNGVVDDSQLPKDRFSAERLKGVDSTLKIQPAKLEDSAVYLCASSPREGAYEQYFGPGTRLTVT.

This clone is medium-sized by share. The chain links TRBV4-3 to TRBJ1-3; unclear D gene. The length of the CDR3 is 15 residues. The ends were cut back, 0 bases at V and 0 bases at J, with 6 bases in the middle. Germline V gives CDR1 LGHNA, CDR2 YSLEER. CDR3 sequence reads: CASSQEPFSGNTIYF. CDR3 bases: TGCGCCAGCAGCCAAGAACCCTTCTCTGGAAACACCATATATTTT.

The rearrangement uses TRBV18 and TRBJ2-7; tentative D call: TRBD2 (5 bases). The CDR3 totals 15 residues. V shed 4 bases and J shed 3 bases, with 16 bases lying between them. In germline, CDR1 is KGHSH, CDR2 LQKENI. The CDR3 nucleotides are TGTGCCAGCTCACTCCACCCAGAGGGAAGCTACGAGCAGTACTTC. This encodes CASSLHPEGSYEQYF. Variable domain in full (rest from reference TRBV18 and TRBJ2-7): NAGVMQNPRHLVRRRGQEARLRCSPMKGHSHVYWYRQLPEEGLKFMVYLQKENIIDESGMPKERFSAEFPKEGPSILRIQQVVRGDSAAYFCASSLHPEGSYEQYFGPGTRLTVT.

The chain combines TRBV2 with TRBJ1-2; 7 nucleotides align to TRBD1. The V gene's germline CDR1 is SNHLY and CDR2 FYNNEI. The ends lost 6 bases at V and 0 bases at J; junction bases unmatched: 7. The CDR3 loop spans 15 amino acids. For the CDR3, the DNA is TGTGCCAGCAGGCTACTGGGACAGTCTAACTATGGCTACACCTTC. This encodes CASRLLGQSNYGYTF.

This chain connects TRBV19 to TRBJ1-2; D gene uncertain. V gave up 4 bases and J gave up 8 bases, with 23 bases separating them. In germline, CDR1 is LNHDA, CDR2 SQIVND (reference sequence). The CDR3 is 16 amino acids. The CDR3 bases are TGTGCCAGTAGTACCTCTGGGTTGGCCCTACTCTGGGGCTACACCTTC. This gives the protein CASSTSGLALLWGYTF.

The J gene is TRBJ2-1, the V gene TRBV7-9; the D gene is possibly TRBD2 (6 bases). The germline gives CDR1 SEHNR, CDR2 FQNEAQ (reference sequence). This CDR3 has 16 residues. The V and J ends lost 0 bases and 4 bases respectively, with 13 bases between them. CDR3 nucleotides: TGTGCCAGCAGCTTAGCCACGGACTACGGGTACAATGAGCAGTTCTTC. The encoded protein is CASSLATDYGYNEQFF.

This chain joins TRBV9 and TRBJ2-1; 7 bases are a match to TRBD1. The V and J ends lost 4 bases and 1 base, in that order; junction bases with no gene match: 5. The germline V gene encodes CDR1 SGDLS and CDR2 YYNGEE. This CDR3 has 15 residues. CDR3 loop: CASSKQTGSYNEQFF. CDR3 coding DNA: TGTGCCAGCAGCAAACAGACAGGGTCCTACAATGAGCAGTTCTTC.

This clone was observed a handful of times. This chain uses TRBV10-3 with TRBJ2-7; the D is unclear. This CDR3 contains 13 residues. The ends were cut back, 5 bases at V and 0 bases at J, with 8 bases in the middle. In germline, CDR1 is ENHRY, CDR2 SYGVKD. This CDR3 is CAISSLSSYEQYF. CDR3 nucleotide sequence: TGTGCCATCAGTTCCCTAAGCTCCTACGAGCAGTACTTC.

This CDR3 is CASSYPYTGYTEAFF. Written as DNA, the CDR3 is TGTGCCAGCAGTTACCCATACACCGGCTACACTGAAGCTTTCTTT. The V and J genes are TRBV6-6 and TRBJ1-1; no clear D. V lost 2 bases to trimming and J lost 3 bases, with 13 bases between them. Per germline, CDR1 MNHNY and CDR2 SVGAGI (reference sequence). The CDR3 is 15 amino acids.

J is TRBJ1-1 and V is TRBV5-1, with 7 bases lining up with TRBD1. V dropped 4 bases and J dropped 1; count of bases not matched to a gene: 7. Germline CDR1 and CDR2: SGHRS and YFSETQ. This CDR3 has 15 residues. CDR3 region: CASSPGQMGNTEAFF. The DNA of the CDR3 is TGCGCCAGCAGCCCGGGACAGATGGGGAACACTGAAGCTTTCTTT.

The rearrangement uses TRBV2 and TRBJ2-5; 8 bases line up with TRBD2. Germline V CDR1 and CDR2: SNHLY, FYNNEI. V lost 3 bases, J lost 4 bases, and 4 bases stayed unmatched. There are 14 residues in the CDR3. CDR3 region: CASSDQRGPETQYF. Here the CDR3 DNA reads TGTGCCAGCAGTGATCAGCGGGGGCCAGAGACCCAGTACTTC.

J is TRBJ2-7 and V is TRBV5-8; 7 bases match TRBD1. Germline V gene lookup returns CDR1 SGHTS and CDR2 YDEGEE. The CDR3 sequence is 13 residues long. V lost 6 bases to trimming and J lost 4 bases; unmatched junction nucleotides: 7. CDR3 loop: CASTTGPIYEQYV. CDR3 nucleotides: TGTGCCAGCACGACAGGGCCTATTTACGAGCAGTACGTC.

The chain employs TRBV4-2 and TRBJ2-7; TRBD2 aligns across 10 bases. The germline V gene has CDR1 LGHNA and CDR2 YNFKEQ. This CDR3 has 15 residues. Germline trimming cut 1 base from V and 7 bases from J; bases unmatched to any gene: 7. CDR3 DNA sequence: TGTGCCAGCAGCCAAGCCCCCGGACTAGCGGAGGAGCAGTACTTC. As protein: CASSQAPGLAEEQYF.